This T cell receptor (beta chain) comes out of a study of blood T cell repertoires in COVID-19. V was shortened by 0 bases and J by 6 bases, with 12 bases between the two germline ends. The CDR3 is 14 residues long. Germline V CDR1 and CDR2: GTSNPN, SVGIG (reference sequence). Sequencing was performed with immunoSEQ multiplex PCR; in TCRdb, only in-frame clones are kept and a portion is missing. The sample shows tens of thousands of clones, 78% of them seen only once. This clone has just a few counts. The specimen was peripheral blood. The gene calls are TRBV30 and TRBJ1-5, with D unclear. The source of this sequence is a man older than 75 with acute or convalescent COVID-19. The CDR3 is CAWSVSSFGQPQHF. CDR3 in DNA: TGTGCCTGGAGTGTATCTTCATTCGGTCAGCCCCAGCATTTT.